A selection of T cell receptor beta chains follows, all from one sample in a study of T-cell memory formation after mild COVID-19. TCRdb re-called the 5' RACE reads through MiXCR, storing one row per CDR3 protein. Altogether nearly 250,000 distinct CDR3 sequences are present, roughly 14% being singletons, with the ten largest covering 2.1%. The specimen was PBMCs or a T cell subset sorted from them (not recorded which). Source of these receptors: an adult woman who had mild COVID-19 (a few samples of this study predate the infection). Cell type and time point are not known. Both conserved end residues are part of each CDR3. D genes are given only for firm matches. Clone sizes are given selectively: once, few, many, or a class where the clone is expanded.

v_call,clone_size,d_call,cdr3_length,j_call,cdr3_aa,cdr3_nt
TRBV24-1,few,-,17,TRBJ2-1,CATSDGTQGSSYNEQFF,TGTGCCACCAGTGATGGGACCCAGGGGAGCTCCTACAATGAGCAGTTCTTC
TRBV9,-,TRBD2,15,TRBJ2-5,CASSSRPGGGETQYF,TGTGCCAGCAGCTCTAGGCCGGGGGGGGGAGAGACCCAGTACTTC
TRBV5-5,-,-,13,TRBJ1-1,CASSFFGGTEAFF,TGTGCCAGCAGCTTCTTCGGGGGGACTGAAGCTTTCTTT
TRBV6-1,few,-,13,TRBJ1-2,CASSENWGYGYTF,TGTGCCAGCAGTGAAAATTGGGGGTATGGCTACACCTTC
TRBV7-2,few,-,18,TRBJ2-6,CASSRLGGGPGGANVLTF,TGTGCCAGCAGCCGCCTGGGGGGTGGTCCTGGGGGGGCCAACGTCCTGACTTTC
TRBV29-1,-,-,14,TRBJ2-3,CSIPRAGSTDTQYF,TGCAGCATCCCGAGGGCGGGAAGCACAGATACGCAGTATTTT
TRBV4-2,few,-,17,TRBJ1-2,CASSPQGERQGKRGYTF,TGTGCCAGCAGCCCCCAGGGAGAGAGGCAAGGGAAGAGGGGCTACACCTTC
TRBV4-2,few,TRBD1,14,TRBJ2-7,CASSRDRGPYEQYF,TGTGCCAGCAGCCGGGACAGGGGGCCCTACGAGCAGTACTTC
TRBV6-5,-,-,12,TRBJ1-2,CAIGGGNYGYTF,TGTGCCATCGGGGGGGGTAACTATGGCTACACCTTC
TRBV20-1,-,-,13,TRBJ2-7,CSANYGGGVGQYF,TGCAGTGCTAATTACGGGGGAGGTGTCGGGCAGTACTTC
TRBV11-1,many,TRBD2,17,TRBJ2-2,CASSRTGLAANTGELFF,TGTGCCAGCAGCCGAACCGGACTAGCGGCGAACACCGGGGAGCTGTTTTTT
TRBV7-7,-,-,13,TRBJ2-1,CASALSSSNEQFF,TGTGCTAGCGCCTTATCCTCTAGCAATGAGCAGTTCTTC
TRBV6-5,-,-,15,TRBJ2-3,CASSYLGGTSGTQYF,TGTGCCAGCAGTTACCTTGGAGGGACATCGGGTACGCAGTATTTT
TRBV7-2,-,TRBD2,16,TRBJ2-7,CASRRTSGGPPYEQYF,TGTGCCAGCAGGCGGACTAGCGGGGGGCCTCCCTACGAGCAGTACTTC
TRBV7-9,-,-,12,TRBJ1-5,CASSFSWEPQHF,TGTGCCAGCAGCTTTAGCTGGGAGCCCCAGCATTTT
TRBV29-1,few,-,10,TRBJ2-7,CSTNSYEQYF,TGCAGCACGAATTCCTACGAGCAGTACTTC
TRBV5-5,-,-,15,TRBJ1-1,CASSLVFTGDTEAFF,TGTGCCAGCAGCTTAGTATTTACGGGGGACACTGAAGCTTTCTTT
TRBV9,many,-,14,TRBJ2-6,CASSVNTGANVLTF,TGTGCCAGCAGCGTAAACACTGGGGCCAACGTCCTGACTTTC
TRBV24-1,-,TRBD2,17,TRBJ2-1,CATSVGTSGRAPNEQFF,TGTGCCACCAGTGTGGGGACTAGCGGGAGGGCTCCCAATGAGCAGTTCTTC
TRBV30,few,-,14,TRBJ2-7,CAWDLTGGSYEQYF,TGTGCCTGGGATCTGACAGGCGGGTCCTACGAGCAGTACTTC
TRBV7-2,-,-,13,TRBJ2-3,CASSVDPPNTQYF,TGTGCCAGCAGCGTGGACCCGCCGAATACGCAGTATTTT
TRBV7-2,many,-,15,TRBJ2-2,CASSLTPQVTGELFF,TGTGCCAGCAGCTTAACCCCCCAGGTCACCGGGGAGCTGTTTTTT
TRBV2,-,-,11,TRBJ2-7,CASSESGTPSF,TGTGCCAGCAGTGAGTCGGGTACCCCTAGCTTC
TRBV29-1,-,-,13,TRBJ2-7,CSVGGPTSYEQYF,TGCAGCGTCGGGGGCCCCACTTCCTACGAGCAGTACTTC
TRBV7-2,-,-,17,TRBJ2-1,CASSLVSARSSYNEQFF,TGTGCCAGCAGCTTAGTTTCTGCTCGAAGCTCCTACAATGAGCAGTTCTTC
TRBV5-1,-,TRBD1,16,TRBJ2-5,CASSWTGQGGYETQYF,TGCGCCAGCAGCTGGACAGGACAGGGAGGTTACGAGACCCAGTACTTC
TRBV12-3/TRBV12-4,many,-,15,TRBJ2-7,CASSPGDWGAYEQYF,TGTGCCAGCAGTCCAGGGGACTGGGGAGCCTACGAGCAGTACTTC
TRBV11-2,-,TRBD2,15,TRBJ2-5,CASRTSGGTEETQYF,TGTGCCAGCAGGACTAGCGGGGGGACAGAGGAGACCCAGTACTTC
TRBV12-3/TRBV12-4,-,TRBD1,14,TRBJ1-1,CASSWTGGNTEAFF,TGTGCCAGCAGTTGGACAGGGGGCAACACTGAAGCTTTCTTT
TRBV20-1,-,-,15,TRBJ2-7,CSARETRQGFGEQYF,TGCAGTGCTAGAGAGACGAGGCAGGGGTTCGGCGAGCAGTACTTC
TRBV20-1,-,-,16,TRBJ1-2,CSANILTGPGIYGYTF,TGCAGTGCTAACATCCTAACAGGGCCGGGAATCTATGGCTACACCTTC
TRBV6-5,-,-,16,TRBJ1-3,CASSYSDIYSGNTIYF,TGTGCCAGCAGTTACTCGGACATCTACTCTGGAAACACCATATATTTT
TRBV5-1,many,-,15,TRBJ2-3,CASSLRQDRTDTQYF,TGCGCCAGCAGCTTGCGACAGGATCGCACAGATACGCAGTATTTT
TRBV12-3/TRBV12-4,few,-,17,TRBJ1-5,CASSLDVWTDSNQPQHF,TGTGCCAGCAGCCTGGACGTATGGACAGATAGCAATCAGCCCCAGCATTTT
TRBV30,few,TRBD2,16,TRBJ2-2,CAWSGTSGAPTGELFF,TGTGCCTGGAGTGGAACTAGCGGGGCTCCTACCGGGGAGCTGTTTTTT
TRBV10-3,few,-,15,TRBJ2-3,CAIGTTGASTDTQYF,TGTGCCATCGGGACGACGGGGGCTAGCACAGATACGCAGTATTTT
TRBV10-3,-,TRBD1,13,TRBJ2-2,CAAGQVNTGELFF,TGTGCCGCGGGACAGGTGAACACCGGGGAGCTGTTTTTT
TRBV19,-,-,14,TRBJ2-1,CASSLGRLRNEQFF,TGTGCCAGTAGTCTTGGCCGCTTAAGGAATGAGCAGTTCTTC
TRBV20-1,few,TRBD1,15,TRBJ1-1,CSARAPGQPNTEAFF,TGCAGTGCTAGAGCCCCGGGACAGCCGAACACTGAAGCTTTCTTT
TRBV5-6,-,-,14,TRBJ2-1,CASSSDGSYNEQFF,TGTGCCAGCAGCTCCGACGGTAGCTACAATGAGCAGTTCTTC
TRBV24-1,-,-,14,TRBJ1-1,CATSGAGPNTEAFF,TGTGCCACCAGTGGGGCAGGGCCGAACACTGAAGCTTTCTTT
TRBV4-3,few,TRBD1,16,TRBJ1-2,CASSQDEGQGAFGYTF,TGCGCCAGCAGCCAAGACGAAGGACAGGGGGCCTTCGGCTACACCTTC
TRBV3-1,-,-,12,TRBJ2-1,CASSHITGRQFF,TGTGCCAGCAGCCATATTACGGGACGACAGTTCTTC
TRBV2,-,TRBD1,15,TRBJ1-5,CASKADRGGQEPQHF,TGTGCCAGCAAAGCTGACAGGGGAGGGCAGGAGCCCCAGCATTTT
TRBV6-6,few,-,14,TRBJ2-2,CASSLSPNTGELFF,TGTGCCAGCAGTCTAAGTCCGAACACCGGGGAGCTGTTTTTT
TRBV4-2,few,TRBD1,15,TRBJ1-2,CASSQDLGQLAGYTF,TGTGCCAGCAGCCAAGATTTGGGACAGCTAGCTGGCTACACCTTC
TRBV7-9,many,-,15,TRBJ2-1,CASSLGLASYNEQFF,TGTGCCAGCAGCTTAGGGCTAGCAAGCTACAATGAGCAGTTCTTC
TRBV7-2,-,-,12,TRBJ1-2,CASSPDIYGYTF,TGTGCCAGCAGCCCGGACATTTATGGCTACACCTTC
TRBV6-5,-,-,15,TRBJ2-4,CASSPTGHAKNIQYF,TGTGCCAGCAGTCCTACAGGGCACGCCAAAAACATTCAGTACTTC
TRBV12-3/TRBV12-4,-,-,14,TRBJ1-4,CASSPGQPNEKLFF,TGTGCCAGCAGCCCCGGACAGCCTAATGAAAAACTGTTTTTT
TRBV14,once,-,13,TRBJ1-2,CASSHDRLYGYTF,TGTGCCAGCAGCCACGACAGGCTCTATGGCTACACCTTC
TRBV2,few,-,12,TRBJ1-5,CATRGSNQPQHF,TGTGCCACTCGGGGTTCCAATCAGCCCCAGCATTTT
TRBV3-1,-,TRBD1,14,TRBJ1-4,CASNRGTTNEKLFF,TGTGCCAGCAACAGGGGGACAACTAATGAAAAACTGTTTTTT
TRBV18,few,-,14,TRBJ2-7,CASSSPGTPYEQYF,TGTGCCAGCTCAAGCCCCGGGACACCCTACGAGCAGTACTTC
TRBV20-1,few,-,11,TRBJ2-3,CSAEGAGTQYF,TGCAGTGCTGAAGGTGCGGGGACGCAGTATTTT
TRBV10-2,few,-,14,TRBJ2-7,CASSKGPESYEQYF,TGCGCCAGCAGCAAAGGTCCAGAATCCTACGAGCAGTACTTC
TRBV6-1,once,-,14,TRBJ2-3,CASRLSGETDTQYF,TGTGCCAGCAGACTTTCGGGGGAAACAGATACGCAGTATTTT